What follows is one TCR beta chain and its context. Here immunoSEQ multiplex PCR was the method, and the copy in TCRdb shows in-frame clones only, minus some. The table lists 5,000 to 8,000 clones, just over 85% of them singletons. CDR3 length: 13 amino acids. The ends were cut back, 7 bases at V and 2 bases at J, with 9 bases in the middle. Germline V gene sequence: CDR1 LNHDA, CDR2 SQIVND (reference sequence). This sample stems from a study of T cells in lung cancer brain metastases. The TCR sequence derives from a man aged 50-59 years with non-small cell lung cancer. Sequencing was done on a sample of tumor tissue from the primary lung tumor. The chain is built from TRBV19 and TRBJ1-5; D is possibly TRBD1 (5 bases). This CDR3 is CASTGGGNQPQHF. Here the CDR3 DNA reads TGTGCCAGTACGGGGGGTGGCAATCAGCCCCAGCATTTT.